Below, 11 T cell receptor beta chains from the same sample are listed, as sequenced in a study of molecular identifiers for immune sequencing clone quantification. TCRdb independently ran MiXCR on the PCR reads; one entry per CDR3 protein. The sample contains about 320,000 distinct CDR3 sequences, over 20% of which appear only once. The sample taken for sequencing was naive CD8+ T cells from blood, with Jurkat cell RNA spiked in. Subset given: FACS-sorted CD8+CD4-CCR7+CD45RA+ naive T cells. These receptors all come from a human donor in good health. Some libraries in this study had Jurkat cell RNA spiked in.

This clonotype was counted once. The CDR3 ends on some other residue instead of the conserved phenylalanine or tryptophan, so this is likely a read error. The chain carries TRBV20-1 and TRBJ2-7; the D gene is possibly TRBD2 (6 bases). Trimming took off 1 base at V and 1 base at J, with 11 bases between the two ends. Germline V gene lookup returns CDR1 DFQATT and CDR2 SNEGSKA (reference sequence). The CDR3 totals 14 residues. The CDR3 region is CSARGLEKSYEQYL. The DNA of the CDR3 is TGCAGTGCTAGAGGACTAGAGAAATCCTACGAGCAGTACCTC.

This clonotype occurred a few times. The chain employs TRBV7-2 and TRBJ2-3; the D gene is possibly TRBD1 (5 bases). The CDR3 is made up of 18 amino acids. The germline gives CDR1 SGHTA, CDR2 FQGNSA. Between the trimmed V and J ends, which lost 5 bases and 1 base, there was a span of 22 bases. The CDR3 nucleotides are TGTGCCAGCAGCCCCCGTTTGGTAGGGGCCTACGGCACAGATACGCAGTATTTT. Translating it yields CASSPRLVGAYGTDTQYF.

Ten or more counts support this clonotype. The chain combines TRBV7-2 with TRBJ2-7; D may be TRBD2 (6 bases). The CDR3 sequence is 17 residues long. Germline V gene lookup returns CDR1 SGHTA and CDR2 FQGNSA. Trimming removed 4 bases at V and 1 base at J, with 20 bases between. The DNA of the CDR3 is TGTGCCAGCAGCTCGTCCCCGAGGGGCGGGAATTCCTACGAGCAGTACTTC. This gives the protein CASSSSPRGGNSYEQYF.

For this clonotype: A read error may be the cause here, since a much bigger clone is one base away. Here the CDR3 DNA reads TGCAGCGGCGAGACCACTGAAGCTTTCTTT. Encoded protein: CSGETTEAFF. The chain has TRBV29-1 and TRBJ1-1; D uncertain. Trimming removed 7 bases at V and 4 bases at J, with 7 bases between. Germline-derived CDR1 and CDR2 are SQVTM and ANQGSEA. This CDR3 has 10 amino acids. Supplemented by reference TRBV29-1 and TRBJ1-1, the full variable domain reads SAVISQKPSRDICQRGTSLTIQCQVDSQVTMMFWYRQQPGQSLTLIATANQGSEATYESGFVIDKFPISRPNLTFSTLTVSNMSPEDSSIYLCSGETTEAFFGQGTRLTVV.

With respect to this clonotype: With a much larger clone just one base away, this may be a read error. The rearrangement uses TRBV19 and TRBJ1-2; TRBD1 is a possible D gene (5 bases). The CDR3 loop spans 12 amino acids. The V gene's germline CDR1 is LNHDA and CDR2 SQIVND (reference sequence). CDR3 bases: TGTACCAGTAGTATGGGACGGGATGGCTACACCTTC. Its translation: CTSSMGRDGYTF.

Comment on this clonotype: At one end the junction does not follow the germline gene, possibly because of a read error. The chain employs TRBV4-1 and TRBJ2-3; 11 bases map to TRBD2. Germline CDR1 reads MGHRA; CDR2 reads YSYEKL. The CDR3 consists of 15 residues. The CDR3 bases are TGCGCCAGCAGTCAACTAGCGGGAGACACAGATGCGCAGTATTTT. Amino acid sequence: CASSQLAGDTDAQYF.

Regarding this clonotype: Since a much larger clone is just one base distant, this may be a read error. V gene TRBV5-1 combines with J gene TRBJ2-7; 7 nucleotides match TRBD1. The CDR3 spans 14 residues. The ends lost 0 bases at V and 9 bases at J; junction bases unmatched: 9. Germline CDR1 SGHRS, CDR2 YFSETQ. CDR3 residues: CASSLVQGERGQYF. Here the CDR3 DNA reads TGCGCCAGCAGCTTGGTTCAGGGGGAGAGGGGGCAGTACTTC. The full variable domain, in which reference TRBV5-1 and TRBJ2-7 provide the parts outside the CDR3, is KAGVTQTPRYLIKTRGQQVTLSCSPISGHRSVSWYQQTPGQGLQFLFEYFSETQRNKGNFPGRFSGRQFSNSRSEMNVSTLELGDSALYLCASSLVQGERGQYFGPGTRLTVT.

This clonotype was seen ten or more times. This chain links TRBV20-1 with TRBJ2-3; 7 nucleotides match TRBD2. The ends lost 5 bases at V and 1 base at J; junction bases unmatched: 9. This CDR3 region has 15 residues. The germline CDR1 and CDR2 sequences are DFQATT and SNEGSKA (reference sequence). CDR3 nucleotides: TGCAGTGCTCCCGGAGCGGGGTCGGGCACAGATACGCAGTATTTT. It specifies CSAPGAGSGTDTQYF.

This clonotype has ten or more counts. J is TRBJ2-7 and V is TRBV7-6; no firm D call. With 5 bases removed from V and 6 bases from J, the gap between germline ends came to 8 bases. The length of the CDR3 is 11 residues. Germline V gives CDR1 SGHVS, CDR2 FNYEAQ. The CDR3 DNA reads as TGTGCCAGCAGCCGAGGCAGCGAGCAGTACTTC. The encoded protein is CASSRGSEQYF.

Concerning this clonotype: This may stem from a read error, because a much larger clone lies one nucleotide away. This chain uses TRBV24-1 with TRBJ2-3; the match to TRBD2 covers 9 bases. V dropped 4 bases and J dropped 4; count of bases not matched to a gene: 8. The CDR3 consists of 16 residues. In germline, CDR1 is KGHDR, CDR2 SFDVKD. CDR3 loop: CATSDPGASGADTQYF. The CDR3 DNA is TGTGCCACCAGTGACCCGGGGGCTAGCGGGGCAGATACGCAGTATTTT.

Points on this clonotype: A single base separates this from a much larger clone, so it may be a read error. This chain joins TRBV2 and TRBJ1-2; tentative D call: TRBD1 (5 bases). CDR1 and CDR2 (germline): SNHLY, FYNNEI. The CDR3 loop spans 15 amino acids. V was clipped by 7 bases and J by 3 bases, with 18 bases between them. As DNA, the CDR3 is TGTGCCAGCAATGCCTCCAGGGTTGCTGACTATGGCTACACCTTC. This sequence encodes CASNASRVADYGYTF.